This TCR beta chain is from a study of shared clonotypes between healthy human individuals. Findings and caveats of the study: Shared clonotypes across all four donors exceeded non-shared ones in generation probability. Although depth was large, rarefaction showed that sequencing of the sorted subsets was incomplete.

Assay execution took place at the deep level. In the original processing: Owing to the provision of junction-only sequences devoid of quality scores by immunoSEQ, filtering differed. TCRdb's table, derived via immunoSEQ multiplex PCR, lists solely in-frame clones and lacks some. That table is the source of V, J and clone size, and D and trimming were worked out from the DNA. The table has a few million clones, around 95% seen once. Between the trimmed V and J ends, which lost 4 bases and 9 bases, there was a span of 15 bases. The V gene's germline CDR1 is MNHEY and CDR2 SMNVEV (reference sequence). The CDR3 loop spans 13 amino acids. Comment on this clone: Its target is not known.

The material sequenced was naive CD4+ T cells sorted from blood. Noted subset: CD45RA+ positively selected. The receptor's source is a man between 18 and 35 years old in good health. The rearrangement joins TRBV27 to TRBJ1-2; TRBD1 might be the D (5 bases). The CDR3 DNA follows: TGTGCCAGCAGTTCGGGACCGGTTGTAAGCTACACCTTC. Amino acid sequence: CASSSGPVVSYTF.